Sequencing of this T cell receptor (beta chain) was carried out in a study of blood T cell repertoires in COVID-19. Using immunoSEQ multiplex PCR, the repertoire was profiled, and TCRdb retains in-frame clones only, with some absent. The table lists some 110,000 clones, approximately 84% of them singletons. From germline, CDR1 is MRHNA and CDR2 SNTAGT. The CDR3 has 13 amino acids. With 5 bases clipped from V and 7 bases from J, the junction kept 5 bases outside the gene matches. This clone was counted once. Sequencing used peripheral blood. This chain links TRBV6-4 with TRBJ1-5; 7 nucleotides align to TRBD1. This TCR derives from a man between 35 and 55 years old with acute or convalescent COVID-19. The CDR3 loop is CASSPRQGQPQHF. CDR3 coding DNA: TGTGCCAGCAGTCCCAGACAGGGACAGCCCCAGCATTTT.